The 27 T cell receptor beta chains listed next were all sequenced from one sample in a study of breast tumors, draining lymph nodes, adjacent tissues. Samples came from axillary lymph nodes draining the breast cancer. Each CDR3 protein gets one entry after TCRdb re-called the multiplex PCR reads with MiXCR. The sample has approximately 210,000 distinct CDR3 sequences; 30% to 35% are singletons. The specimen sequenced was axillary lymph node tissue. These receptors were obtained from a female donor with breast cancer. Some clones in this sample may be carry-over from other donors' samples.

This clonotype was recorded many times. The chain uses TRBV20-1 and TRBJ1-2; D unresolved. V was pared by 1 base and J by 6 bases, with 9 bases between. Germline V gives CDR1 DFQATT, CDR2 SNEGSKA (reference sequence). The CDR3 contains 12 residues. The CDR3 protein is CSARGTQNGYTF. In nucleotides, the CDR3 is TGCAGTGCTAGAGGCACCCAGAATGGCTACACCTTC.

Many counts were recorded for this clonotype. The chain joins TRBV5-6 to TRBJ2-3; D perhaps matches TRBD2 (6 bases). The CDR3 spans 13 residues. The germline V gene has CDR1 SGHDT and CDR2 YYEEEE. The V end lost 5 bases, the J end lost 2 bases, and 9 bases lay between the germline ends. The CDR3 DNA follows: TGTGCCAGCAGGGAGGGATACACAGATACGCAGTATTTT. Translated: CASREGYTDTQYF.

This clonotype was picked up many times. V is TRBV7-6 and J is TRBJ1-2; D may be TRBD1 (5 bases). Trimming stripped 5 bases from V and 8 bases from J, with 24 bases between. Looked up from germline, CDR1 is SGHVS and CDR2 is FNYEAQ. The CDR3 has 16 residues. This CDR3 reads CASSNMLRDPTRGYTF. In DNA form, the CDR3 reads TGTGCCAGCAGCAACATGCTCCGGGACCCAACCAGGGGCTACACCTTC.

The chain couples TRBV20-1 to TRBJ1-2, with D possibly TRBD1 on 6 matching bases. The CDR3 extends over 12 amino acids. V was trimmed by 6 bases and J by 3 bases, leaving 11 bases between them. CDR1 and CDR2 (germline): DFQATT, SNEGSKA (reference sequence). CDR3 residues: CSARGLDYGYTF. CDR3 coding DNA: TGCAGTGCCAGGGGACTCGACTATGGCTACACCTTC.

Many counts were recorded for this clonotype. CDR3 in DNA: TGTGCCAGCAGTTTACACAGGGACTCGGGGGAGCTGTTTTTT. It encodes CASSLHRDSGELFF. V and J are TRBV12-3 or TRBV12-4 and TRBJ2-2, with D possibly being TRBD1 or TRBD2 (6 bases each). The CDR3 spans 14 residues. Trimming took 2 bases from V and 8 from J, leaving 12 bases between them.

The chain joins TRBV24-1 to TRBJ2-5; TRBD1 or TRBD2 may be the D gene (6 bases each). V shed 4 bases and J shed 5 bases, with 13 bases lying between them. Per germline, CDR1 KGHDR and CDR2 SFDVKD. The CDR3 loop spans 14 amino acids. The CDR3 region is CATSDSTGRETQYF. The DNA of the CDR3 is TGTGCCACCAGTGACTCCACAGGGAGGGAGACCCAGTACTTC.

This clonotype was found a few times. No conserved phenylalanine or tryptophan is present at the end of the CDR3, so a read error is the likely explanation. The limits of the CDR3 on the DNA are not certain, so only TCRdb's listed CDR3 is given. This chain uses TRBV9 with TRBJ1-3. The CDR3 has 8 residues if both end residues are counted. Germline assignment: CDR1 SGDLS and CDR2 YYNGEE. The chain's CDR3 is CASSQSNT.

Remarks on this clonotype: The conserved final phenylalanine or tryptophan is absent from the CDR3, which likely points to a read error. CDR3 in DNA: TGTGCCAGCAGCTTCTTTACGCGGGGGGGTGAGCAGTACCTC. This encodes CASSFFTRGGEQYL. The chain joins TRBV12-3 or TRBV12-4 to TRBJ2-7, with 9 bases that match TRBD2. V lost 6 bases and J lost 7; bases outside the gene matches: 10. The CDR3 is 14 amino acids.

This clonotype came up a few times. This rearrangement joins TRBV6-2 or TRBV6-3 to TRBJ1-2; unclear D gene. CDR3 length: 13 residues. Germline lookup yields CDR1 MNHEY and CDR2 SVGEGT. With 5 bases removed from V and 8 bases from J, the gap between germline ends came to 15 bases. The CDR3 DNA is TGTGCCAGCAGTCACAAGGCAGGTAGCGGCTACACCTTC. This gives the protein CASSHKAGSGYTF.

The table lists this clonotype with many counts. This sequence joins TRBV11-3 and TRBJ2-7, with TRBD2 matching over 7 bases. J gave up 2 bases and V 5 bases, and 3 bases lay outside the gene matches. The CDR3 totals 13 residues. Germline CDR1 is SGHNT and CDR2 is YENEEA. This CDR3 is CASSPSGAYEQYF. Written as DNA, the CDR3 is TGTGCCAGCAGCCCTAGCGGAGCCTACGAGCAGTACTTC.

This clonotype came up many times. The chain couples TRBV11-3 to TRBJ2-3; D unresolved. Between the trimmed V and J ends, which lost 1 base and 6 bases, there was a span of 5 bases. Germline V gene data show CDR1 as SGHNT and CDR2 as YENEEA. The CDR3 sequence is 12 residues long. CDR3 protein: CASSLALDTQYF. The CDR3, as DNA: TGTGCCAGCAGCTTAGCTCTTGATACGCAGTATTTT. Full variable domain (rest looked up from reference TRBV11-3 and TRBJ2-3): EAGVVQSPRYKIIEKKQPVAFWCNPISGHNTLYWYLQNLGQGPELLIRYENEEAVDDSQLPKDRFSAERLKGVDSTLKIQPAELGDSAVYLCASSLALDTQYFGPGTRLTVL.

This clonotype has ten or more counts. V gene TRBV6-6 combines with J gene TRBJ1-4; 10 bases agree with TRBD1. CDR1 MNHNY and CDR2 SVGAGI come from the germline V gene (reference sequence). With V trimmed by 3 bases and J by 2 bases, 9 bases remained unmatched. This CDR3 region has 18 residues. DNA for the CDR3: TGTGCCAGCAGTTATTCCCTCGGACAGGGGGGTACTAATGAAAAACTGTTTTTT. It is translated as CASSYSLGQGGTNEKLFF.

This clonotype has ten or more counts. The chain couples TRBV30 to TRBJ1-2, with 7 bases lining up with TRBD1. V trimming: 3 bases; J trimming: 0 bases; junction bases outside the gene matches: 7. The germline V gene encodes CDR1 GTSNPN and CDR2 SVGIG (reference sequence). This CDR3 contains 15 residues. As DNA, the CDR3 is TGTGCCTGGAGGTGGGAGGGGGCTTCTAACTATGGCTACACCTTC. Its protein is CAWRWEGASNYGYTF.

This clonotype has ten or more counts. The chain employs TRBV6-2 or TRBV6-3 and TRBJ2-3, with unresolved D. Per germline, CDR1 MNHEY and CDR2 SVGEGT. With 7 bases removed from V and 4 bases from J, the gap between germline ends came to 0 bases. CDR3 length: 9 amino acids. Here the CDR3 reads CASTDTQYF. The CDR3 nucleotides read TGTGCCAGCACAGATACGCAGTATTTT.

This clonotype occurred many times. The chain has TRBV9 and TRBJ1-5; maybe TRBD1 (6 bases). V was pared by 4 bases and J by 7 bases, with 15 bases between. Germline CDR1 SGDLS, CDR2 YYNGEE. The CDR3 length is 14 residues. CDR3 protein: CASSPSGGYQPQHF. In DNA, the CDR3 is TGTGCCAGCAGCCCGAGCGGGGGCTACCAGCCCCAGCATTTT.

This clonotype was seen more than once but under ten times. The chain recombines TRBV6-1 with TRBJ1-2; the match to TRBD1 covers 9 bases. J gave up 7 bases and V 6 bases, and 15 bases lay outside the gene matches. From germline, CDR1 is MNHNS and CDR2 SASEGT. The CDR3 is 16 residues long. CDR3 loop: CASRPTGTGIEGGYTF. The CDR3 nucleotides are TGTGCCAGCAGACCAACGGGGACAGGGATAGAGGGTGGCTACACCTTC.

The V gene is TRBV20-1, the J gene TRBJ2-1; TRBD2 matches 11 bases. This CDR3 comprises 13 residues. The junction had 4 bases not matched to a gene; V was cut back by 4 bases and J by 8 bases. Germline CDR1 is DFQATT and CDR2 is SNEGSKA (reference sequence). CDR3 sequence: CSATSGRIDEQFF. In nucleotides, the CDR3 is TGCAGTGCTACTAGCGGGAGGATTGATGAGCAGTTCTTC.

This clonotype was picked up many times. This rearrangement joins TRBV9 to TRBJ2-7; D is perhaps TRBD2 (6 bases). This CDR3 is built from 12 residues. With 4 bases removed from V and 5 bases from J, the gap between germline ends came to 10 bases. Germline lookup yields CDR1 SGDLS and CDR2 YYNGEE. The CDR3 loop reads CASSPTSNEQYF. As DNA, the CDR3 is TGTGCCAGCAGCCCTACTAGCAACGAGCAGTACTTC. The whole variable domain, remainder taken from reference TRBV9 and TRBJ2-7, is DSGVTQTPKHLITATGQRVTLRCSPRSGDLSVYWYQQSLDQGLQFLIQYYNGEERAKGNILERFSAQQFPDLHSELNLSSLELGDSALYFCASSPTSNEQYFGPGTRLTVT.

Worth noting for this clonotype: Sequence at one end of the junction differs from germline and may be a read error. J is TRBJ2-3 and V is TRBV6-5, with a possible D match to TRBD1 (8 bases). CDR3 length: 15 amino acids. Germline values: CDR1 MNHEY, CDR2 SVGAGI. The CDR3 protein is CASRNRGGSTDAQYF. In nucleotides, the CDR3 is TGTGCCAGCAGGAACAGGGGGGGTAGCACAGATGCGCAGTATTTT.

The chain employs TRBV9 and TRBJ1-3, with no clear D. V lost 4 bases to trimming and J lost 9 bases, with 5 bases between them. Per the germline V gene, CDR1 is SGDLS and CDR2 is YYNGEE. The CDR3 spans 10 residues. The CDR3 loop is CASSRSTIYF. The CDR3 DNA is TGTGCCAGCAGCCGAAGCACCATATATTTT.

The rearrangement joins TRBV24-1 to TRBJ2-1; 8 nucleotides align to TRBD2. V was pared by 9 bases and J by 1 base, with 1 base of the junction left unmatched. CDR1 is KGHDR and CDR2 is SFDVKD in the germline V gene. The CDR3 has 13 amino acids. DNA for the CDR3: TGTGCCACCCGGGGGGGATCCTACAATGAGCAGTTCTTC. Translation: CATRGGSYNEQFF.

This clonotype was recorded many times. The V and J genes are TRBV11-3 and TRBJ2-1, with TRBD2 identical over 15 bases. The trim removed 4 bases at V and 13 bases at J, leaving 8 bases unmatched. Germline V gene sequence: CDR1 SGHNT, CDR2 YENEEA. The CDR3 is 15 amino acids. CDR3 in amino acids: CASSSRTSGRAEQFF. The CDR3 DNA reads as TGTGCCAGCAGCTCCAGGACTAGCGGGAGGGCCGAACAGTTCTTC.

The chain employs TRBV6-1 and TRBJ2-1; D gene uncertain. Trimming removed 4 bases from V and 2 bases from J, with 12 bases in between. The length of the CDR3 is 15 residues. Germline lookup yields CDR1 MNHNS and CDR2 SASEGT. CDR3: CASSALPRAYNEQFF. The CDR3 DNA reads as TGTGCCAGCAGTGCCCTACCTAGAGCCTACAATGAGCAGTTCTTC.

This clonotype was recorded at least ten times. This chain connects TRBV20-1 to TRBJ2-5; 9 bases are a match to TRBD2. CDR1 and CDR2 (germline): DFQATT, SNEGSKA (reference sequence). V lost 0 bases to trimming and J lost 4 bases; unmatched junction nucleotides: 3. The CDR3 has 14 residues. CDR3 nucleotides: TGCAGTGCTAGAGATGCGGGGGGGGTAGAGACCCAGTACTTC. It specifies CSARDAGGVETQYF.

V usage is TRBV20-1 and J usage is TRBJ2-7, with 7 bases fitting TRBD2. The germline V gene has CDR1 DFQATT and CDR2 SNEGSKA (reference sequence). The CDR3 totals 15 residues. Trimming removed 3 bases from V and 2 bases from J; junction bases left unmatched: 10. The CDR3 DNA follows: TGCAGTGCTAGTGGGGGAGGGAGCCCGACCTACGAGCAGTACTTC. Protein product: CSASGGGSPTYEQYF.

The chain carries TRBV29-1 and TRBJ1-5; D remains unclear. Germline V gives CDR1 SQVTM, CDR2 ANQGSEA. V lost 4 bases and J lost 3, with 7 bases in between. This CDR3 comprises 12 residues. CDR3 coding DNA: TGCAGCGTTGCCGGGGTCAATCAGCCCCAGCATTTT. This encodes CSVAGVNQPQHF.

This clonotype was picked up many times. This chain joins TRBV11-2 and TRBJ1-6; 9 nucleotides match TRBD1. V lost 5 bases to trimming and J lost 7 bases; unmatched junction nucleotides: 6. The CDR3 contains 15 residues. CDR1 and CDR2 from the germline V gene are SGHAT and FQNNGV. The CDR3 protein is CASSITGTGNSPLHF. DNA for the CDR3: TGTGCCAGCAGCATTACCGGGACAGGGAATTCACCCCTCCACTTT.